This record covers a single T cell receptor (beta chain). No cognate antigen has been identified for it. No much larger clonotype is one base removed from it; base qualities were not supplied. The data were taken from a study of shared clonotypes between healthy human individuals (dated by TCRdb to the early 2020s). In the study overall: The cohort comprised two women and a few men aged 18 to 49 years. The study deeply sequenced blood TCR repertoires of several healthy adults to estimate repertoire size and the extent of clonotype sharing between individuals. For each donor, CD4 naive and CD4 memory were each run on three plates, CD8 naive on two plates, and CD8 memory on one plate. Per donor, leukapheresis produced somewhere between about 0.85 and 9.5 billion PBMCs. To increase sequencing depth and limit assay-specific biases, different laboratories used diverse techniques to prepare libraries and sequence TCR repertoires.

General conclusions and limits of the study: Sampling was limited to blood, and TCR repertoires in tissue likely differ from TCR repertoires in blood. Larger estimated clonotype richness was generally found for naive subsets than for memory subsets. Incomplete sequencing was indicated by rarefaction of sorted-subset datasets, despite the large sequencing depth. Pairwise subsampling indicated that sequencing depth was expected to affect the degree of clonotype sharing among donors. The small number of donors limited the genetic and exposure-history diversity represented. Clonotypes shared by all four sorted-subset donors showed higher generation probabilities than non-shared clonotypes. When a handful of donors were compared, the shared fraction of clonotypes was 5% to 6.5% for naive CD4, approximately 3.3% for naive CD8, 2% to 2.5% for memory CD4, and under 0.5% for memory CD8.

The donors were healthy, HIV-negative adults who had no recently reported acute infections or vaccinations. Every donor was a Caucasian adult residing in Nashville, Tennessee, USA. CD4+ T cells were enriched through magnetic negative selection, after which naive cells were positively selected on CD45RA and the remaining negative fraction served as the memory subset. Blood was obtained by leukapheresis, after which PBMCs were separated by Ficoll-Histopaque density gradient centrifugation and cryopreserved in liquid nitrogen vapor phase. Analytical flow cytometry was used to check the purity and quantity of every magnetically sorted T cell population. Genomic DNA was isolated from every sorted fraction and measured by UV absorbance on a Nanodrop 2000c. Using the deep immunoSEQ assay, TCR CDR3 regions were amplified from genomic DNA by multiplex PCR. Extracted genomic DNA from each cell subset was spread evenly across all wells of several immunoSEQ 96-well plates, with each plate serving as a replicate. For sorted subsets, roughly 200 ng genomic DNA, equal to about 30,000 T cell genomes, was loaded into each replicate PCR. Purified libraries were quantified with a Qubit 3.0 fluorometer, sized on a Bioanalyzer 2100, and re-quantified with the KAPA Library Quantification kit. Every immunoSEQ 96-well plate was sequenced on a dedicated single-read 150-cycle Illumina NextSeq 550 flow cell. Under the source paper's analysis protocol: Because only junctional sequences without quality scores were contained in the immunoSEQ output, filtering matching that applied to full-length reads could not be performed. To assign V/J genes and CDR3, sequences were annotated using PyIR, a Python wrapper for IgBLAST v1.9, with IMGT germline references. Any read was removed if the V/J assignment was weak (E-value above 1e-6), the CDR3 was missing, or the read contained stop codons, out-of-frame junctions, or ambiguous translated residues. V3J clonotypes were defined as sequences sharing the same inferred V gene, J gene, and CDR3 amino acid sequence. Percentage overlap between repertoires was calculated by dividing the number of shared unique clonotypes by the size of the smaller repertoire. Three approaches were used to assess repertoire richness: RTK rarefaction, the Chao1 estimator, and Recon v2.1 estimates of unobserved clonotypes. For all TCRbeta clonotypes obtained by the gDNA method from a few donors, generation probabilities were computed with OLGA. TCRdb carries this immuneACCESS record with in-frame sequences only. Its versions omit some clonotypes, under half of them owing to an unresolved V gene in the studies checked, with the rest unexplained. Clonal size and the V and J genes are those of that table, whereas D and trimming came from the DNA. The sample includes millions of clones, with roughly 96% observed a single time. The ten biggest clones cover 0.1% to 0.15% of the sample.

V loses 0 bases, J loses 0 bases, and the germline ends lie 10 bases apart. The germline V gene gives CDR1 as SGDLS and CDR2 as YYNGEE. The cysteine opens and the phenylalanine closes a CDR3 of 15 amino acids. Only the CDR3 region is kept as DNA, spanning 45 bases read in frame from base 1. The chain was built from TRBV9 and TRBJ2-7, and the D gene may be TRBD1, 5 bases matching. The sequence was obtained from a man aged 18 to 30 in good health. Sequencing used naive CD4+ T cells sorted from blood. What the cell subset or site label conveys for this sample: CD45RA+ positively selected. The DNA sequence is TGTGCCAGCAGCGTAGCTTCGCAGGGCTCCTACGAGCAGTACTTC. Its protein reads: CASSVASQGSYEQYF.